A selection of T cell receptor beta chains follows, all from one sample in a study of T cell responses to AZD1222 COVID-19 vaccine. Method: immunoSEQ multiplex PCR; TCRdb's copy keeps in-frame clones and lacks some. The sample contains 150,000 to 200,000 clones, around 94% of which appear only once. Sequencing was performed on peripheral blood, taken on day 0 of AZD1222 vaccination. The source of these receptors is an adult in good health. Both conserved end residues are part of each CDR3. A D gene is named only where the DNA matches it firmly. Clone size is not always given. Where it is, it says once, few, many or a class for expanded clones.

TRBJ1-1,TRBV2,-,-,TGTGCCAGCAGTCAATCGCGACCTGAAGCTTTCTTT,CASSQSRPEAFF
TRBJ2-1,TRBV5-6,-,-,TGTGCCAGCAGCTTGAATTACAATGAGCAGTTCTTC,CASSLNYNEQFF
TRBJ1-1,TRBV27,TRBD1,-,TGTGCCAGCAGTTTAAGACAGGGAGTGAACACTGAAGCTTTCTTT,CASSLRQGVNTEAFF
TRBJ1-1,TRBV5-4,TRBD1,-,TGTGCCAGCAGCCCGGGGACAGGCGAAGCTTTCTTT,CASSPGTGEAFF
TRBJ2-1,TRBV20-1,-,-,TGCAGTGCTAGTTCCTGGTACAATGAGCAGTTCTTC,CSASSWYNEQFF
TRBJ1-1,TRBV6-5,-,-,TGTGCCAGCAGTTACTCGTGGCAAACCACTGAAGCTTTCTTT,CASSYSWQTTEAFF
TRBJ2-7,TRBV7-9,-,few,TGTGCCAGCAGCTTAAGCCCCGGTTACGAGCAGTACTTC,CASSLSPGYEQYF
TRBJ2-5,TRBV29-1,TRBD2,once,TGCAGCGTTGTAAGCGGGAGAAACTCGGCAGTTGAGACCCAGTACTTC,CSVVSGRNSAVETQYF
TRBJ2-5,TRBV9,-,once,TGTGCCAGCAGCGTAGACGGTAGGACCCGTGGGCAAGAGACCCAGTACTTC,CASSVDGRTRGQETQYF
TRBJ1-2,TRBV20-1,-,once,TGCAGTGTCCCGGACCCTCGGGGCTACACCTTC,CSVPDPRGYTF
TRBJ1-5,TRBV7-2,TRBD1,-,TGTGCCAGCAGCTTAGGTGGACAGGGATTCAATCAGCCCCAGCATTTT,CASSLGGQGFNQPQHF
TRBJ2-2,TRBV5-4,TRBD1,-,TGTGCCAGCAGCTTGGCAGGGGGGAACACCGGGGAGCTGTTTTTT,CASSLAGGNTGELFF
TRBJ2-2,TRBV7-9,-,few,TGTGCCAGCAGCTTATCGGAGTCCGGGGAGCTGTTTTTT,CASSLSESGELFF
TRBJ1-2,TRBV28,-,-,TGTGCCAGCAGTTTTTCCGGGGGGCTTGGCTATGGCTACACCTTC,CASSFSGGLGYGYTF
TRBJ1-1,TRBV24-1,TRBD1,-,TGTGCCACCAGTGATGGGGACAGCAACACTGAAGCTTTCTTT,CATSDGDSNTEAFF
TRBJ1-2,TRBV27,-,-,TGTGCCAGCAGCTTCTCGGGGGTCGGTGGCTACACCTTC,CASSFSGVGGYTF
TRBJ1-2,TRBV7-9,-,-,TGTGCCAGCAGCCCCCCCCGCCGGGGTGATGGCTACACCTTC,CASSPPRRGDGYTF
TRBJ2-3,TRBV16,-,-,TGTGCCAGCAGCCAAAACTTAGGTGAAGGTACGCAGTATTTT,CASSQNLGEGTQYF
TRBJ1-5,TRBV10-3,-,-,TGTGCCATCAGTGAGTCGAATCTCGGAGATCATCAGCCCCAGCATTTT,CAISESNLGDHQPQHF
TRBJ1-5,TRBV28,-,-,TGTGCCAGCAGTATCCAGGGTTGGAATCAGCCCCAGCATTTT,CASSIQGWNQPQHF
TRBJ2-3,TRBV9,-,-,TGTGCCAGCAGCGTACTAGTAGACACAGATACGCAGTATTTT,CASSVLVDTDTQYF
TRBJ1-4,TRBV5-1,-,-,TGCGCCAGCAGCTTGGAAGGGGCTAATGAAAAACTGTTTTTT,CASSLEGANEKLFF
TRBJ2-6,TRBV5-5,-,few,TGTGCCAGCAGCTTGGTTCCGACCCTCTCTGGGGCCAACGTCCTGACTTTC,CASSLVPTLSGANVLTF
TRBJ2-3,TRBV5-1,TRBD1,-,TGCGCCAGCAGCTCGGGGGGACAGGGTCCCACAGATACGCAGTATTTT,CASSSGGQGPTDTQYF
TRBJ1-1,TRBV29-1,-,-,TGCAGCGTGGGAAACACTGAAGCTTTCTTT,CSVGNTEAFF
TRBJ2-7,TRBV13,-,-,TGTGCCAGCAGCCCCTCGGACCCAACCTACGAGCAGTACTTC,CASSPSDPTYEQYF
TRBJ1-3,TRBV4-1,-,-,TGCGCCAGCAGCCAAGAAGGTGCAAACCTTGGAAACACCATATATTTT,CASSQEGANLGNTIYF
TRBJ1-2,TRBV12-3/TRBV12-4,-,-,TGTGCCAGCAGTTTACGGGTCAACTATGGCTACACCTTC,CASSLRVNYGYTF
TRBJ2-5,TRBV9,TRBD2,-,TGTGCCAGCAGCGTATTGGGGACTAGACGAGAGACCCAGTACTTC,CASSVLGTRRETQYF
TRBJ1-5,TRBV2,-,-,TGTGCCAGCACCGCTGAGACACCCTATAGCAATCAGCCCCAGCATTTT,CASTAETPYSNQPQHF
TRBJ2-3,TRBV9,-,-,TGTGCCAGCAGTAGCGGAGGCACAGATACGCAGTATTTT,CASSSGGTDTQYF
TRBJ2-5,TRBV7-8,TRBD1,-,TGTGCCAGCAGCGTCCCAGGGGGAGAGACCCAGTACTTC,CASSVPGGETQYF
TRBJ1-1,TRBV4-1,-,-,TGCGCCAGCAGCCAAGAAGCGGGCAGACACGCTGAAGCTTTCTTT,CASSQEAGRHAEAFF
TRBJ2-1,TRBV7-2,-,-,TGTGCCAGCAGCTTAGTGACGAGGAATGAGCAGTTCTTC,CASSLVTRNEQFF
TRBJ1-3,TRBV19,TRBD1,-,TGTGCCAGTAGTGTCCGTAGGGGGCCTGGAAACACCATATATTTT,CASSVRRGPGNTIYF
TRBJ2-7,TRBV18,TRBD1,-,TGTGCCAGCTCATCAGGACCCGGGACAGGGGTCTACGAGCAGTACTTC,CASSSGPGTGVYEQYF
TRBJ2-7,TRBV29-1,-,-,TGCAGCGTTGAAGATCGGGGTTCAACCTACGAGCAGTACTTC,CSVEDRGSTYEQYF
TRBJ1-3,TRBV27,-,-,TGTGCCAGCAGCCCGTATTCCTCTGGAAACACCATATATTTT,CASSPYSSGNTIYF
TRBJ1-2,TRBV10-3,-,-,TGTGCCATCAGTGCCGGGGGGACGGCGTATGGCTACACCTTC,CAISAGGTAYGYTF
TRBJ1-6,TRBV10-3,-,-,TGTGCCATCAGTGAGTCGAACTATAATTCACCCCTCCACTTT,CAISESNYNSPLHF
TRBJ1-6,TRBV28,-,once,TGTGCCAGCACCAGCCGGGTGACTGTGGGGTCTGCGGCCCTCCACTTT,CASTSRVTVGSAALHF
TRBJ2-7,TRBV28,-,-,TGTGCCAGCAGTTTATCCGGACACTACGAGCAGTACTTC,CASSLSGHYEQYF
TRBJ1-4,TRBV4-1,-,-,TGCGCCAGCAGCCAAGTCCGGGAAAAACTGTTTTTT,CASSQVREKLFF
TRBJ2-1,TRBV30,-,-,TGTGCCTGGAGTGTACGCCTGGGGAGTGAGCAGTTCTTC,CAWSVRLGSEQFF
TRBJ1-1,TRBV5-5,-,-,TGTGCCAGCAGCTTGGACGGAGAAGCTTTCTTT,CASSLDGEAFF
TRBJ1-2,TRBV9,-,-,TGTGCCAGCAGCGACAGAGAGGTCACTGGATATGGCTACACCTTC,CASSDREVTGYGYTF
TRBJ2-1,TRBV11-2,-,-,TGTGCCAGCAGCTTCCCAGCGGGTCAAAATGAGCAGTTCTTC,CASSFPAGQNEQFF
TRBJ2-7,TRBV24-1,-,-,TGTGCCACCAGTGATCCGCTCAACTACGAGCAGTACTTC,CATSDPLNYEQYF
TRBJ2-3,TRBV2,-,-,TGTGCCAGCAGTGTCGCCCCCTCACCGAGCTCAGATACGCAGTATTTT,CASSVAPSPSSDTQYF
TRBJ1-3,TRBV6-5,-,-,TGTGCCAGCAGTTACTCTCCAGTCTCTGGAAACACCATATATTTT,CASSYSPVSGNTIYF
TRBJ1-2,TRBV6-5,-,-,TGTGCCAGCAGTTACGTCGCAACGGGGGCCTATGGCTACACCTTC,CASSYVATGAYGYTF
TRBJ2-4,TRBV2,TRBD1,-,TGTGCCAGCAGTGAAGACAGGGGGCGAAACATTCAGTACTTC,CASSEDRGRNIQYF
TRBJ1-5,TRBV28,-,-,TGTGCCAGCAGTTTGTGGAATCAGCCCCAGCATTTT,CASSLWNQPQHF
TRBJ2-2,TRBV19,-,-,TGTGCCAGTAGTATAGGGACAGACACCGGGGAGCTGTTTTTT,CASSIGTDTGELFF
TRBJ1-2,TRBV14,-,-,TGTGCCAGCAGCCAAGATAACTGGGGGAATGGCTACACCTTC,CASSQDNWGNGYTF
TRBJ2-7,TRBV19,TRBD2,once,TGTGCCAGTAGTACATCGGGACCCGGGACTAGGCCCGTCTACGAGCAGTACTTC,CASSTSGPGTRPVYEQYF
TRBJ1-2,TRBV4-1,-,once,TGCGCCAGCAGCCAAGAATACAGGGACCATGGCTACACCTTC,CASSQEYRDHGYTF